This T cell receptor beta chain was retrieved from a study of T-cell reconstitution after alpha-beta-depleted transplantation in children. During its preparation, the TCRbeta library received unique molecular identifiers. MiXCR, applied by TCRdb to the PCR reads, yields one record per CDR3 protein. The sample yields about 540,000 distinct CDR3 sequences, about 16% seen once. V lost 4 bases, J lost 8 bases, and 12 bases lay in between. This CDR3 has 12 residues. CDR1 GTSNPN and CDR2 SVGIG come from the germline V gene (reference sequence). The clonotype was recovered from a human donor who donated a stem cell graft to a child with acute lymphoblastic leukemia. The sample consisted of PBMCs from the stem cell graft donor, taken from the stem cell graft. This chain joins TRBV30 and TRBJ2-1; TRBD2 might be the D (5 bases). This CDR3 is CAWTSHGDEQFF. CDR3 coding DNA: TGTGCCTGGACGTCCCACGGGGATGAGCAGTTCTTC.